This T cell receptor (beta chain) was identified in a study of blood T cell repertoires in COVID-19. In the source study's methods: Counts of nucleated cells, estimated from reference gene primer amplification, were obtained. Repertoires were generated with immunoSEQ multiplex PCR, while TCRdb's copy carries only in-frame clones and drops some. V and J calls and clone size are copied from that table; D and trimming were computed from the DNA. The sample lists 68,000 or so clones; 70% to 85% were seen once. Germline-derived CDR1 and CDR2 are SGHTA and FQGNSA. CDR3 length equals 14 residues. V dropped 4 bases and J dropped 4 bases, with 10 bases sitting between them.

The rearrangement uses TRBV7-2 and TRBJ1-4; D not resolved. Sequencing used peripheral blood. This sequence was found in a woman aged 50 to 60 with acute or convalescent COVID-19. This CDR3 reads CASSSTQFNEKLFF. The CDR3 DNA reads TGTGCCAGCAGCTCCACCCAGTTTAATGAAAAACTGTTTTTT.